The subject of this entry is one TCR beta chain. Per the original data handling: It was from reference gene primer amplification that nucleated cell counts were estimated. Generated by immunoSEQ multiplex PCR, the TCRdb table keeps only in-frame clones and is missing some. V, J and clone size are taken as reported in that table, and D and trimming were inferred from the DNA itself. The profile shows roughly 290,000 clones, approximately 83% of them singletons. This sample stems from a study of blood T cell repertoires in COVID-19. Study overall: Acute and convalescent COVID-19 specimens originated in the United States, Italy and Spain. Sample material is recorded as cDNA or gDNA derived from T cells, B-cell-depleted T cells, or PBMCs.

The germline gives CDR1 LGHDT, CDR2 YNNKEL (reference sequence). The ends were cut back, 7 bases at V and 4 bases at J, with 7 bases in the middle. The CDR3 runs 12 residues. This chain uses TRBV3-1 (or the pseudogene TRBV3-2) with TRBJ1-4; no clear D. The sequenced material came from peripheral blood. The receptor was isolated from a woman aged 25 to 39 who had recovered from COVID-19. The DNA of the CDR3 is TGTGCCAGCAAAGTCGGTAATGAAAAACTGTTTTTT. Its translation is CASKVGNEKLFF.